This T cell receptor (beta chain) was identified in a study of T cell repertoires in cytomegalovirus infection. Background on the study: Well-studied HLA-B-restricted epitopes and recently identified HLA-C-restricted epitopes of CMV were both used in the study. Matching HLA type, along with CMV infection, was indicated by public TCR beta signatures.

This CDR3 comprises 11 residues. Trimming took 7 bases from V and 6 from J, leaving 9 bases between them. Germline-derived CDR1 and CDR2 are MNHNS and SASEGT. This clonotype was found a few times. What it binds is unknown. TCRdb re-called the reads with MiXCR, one entry per CDR3 protein. The sample holds approximately 71,000 distinct CDR3 sequences, roughly 22% seen once. The study, taken as a whole, reports: Ex vivo responses were dominated by HLA-C-restricted CMV-specific TCR beta clonotypes. Cumulated frequencies of public TCR beta families served to identify carriers of CMV plus the relevant HLA.

The sequence derives from a human donor in good health (CMV status not recorded). Some clones in this sample may be carry-over from other donors' samples. Sequencing was performed on CD8+ T cells from cultured PBMCs, taken from culture after CMV antigen stimulation. The chain couples TRBV6-1 to TRBJ1-1, with D unresolved. The CDR3 DNA reads TGTGCCAGCATAAACCCGCCTGAAGCTTTCTTT. Its translation is CASINPPEAFF.